Following are 23 T cell receptor beta chains from one sample sequenced in a study of blood T cell repertoires in COVID-19. TCRdb's table, derived via immunoSEQ multiplex PCR, lists solely in-frame clones and lacks some. The profile shows under 450,000 clones, roughly 77% of them singletons. The sample taken for sequencing was peripheral blood. All receptors come from a human donor with acute or convalescent COVID-19. The donor label of this sample is uncertain.

The chain is built from TRBV2 and TRBJ1-2; D perhaps matches TRBD1 (5 bases). The CDR3 has 14 residues. Trimming pared 4 bases from V and 2 bases from J, leaving 11 bases between. The germline CDR1 and CDR2 sequences are SNHLY and FYNNEI. The CDR3 sequence: CASSVMGQNYGYTF. The CDR3 DNA follows: TGTGCCAGCAGTGTCATGGGGCAAAACTATGGCTACACCTTC.

V usage is TRBV6-6 and J usage is TRBJ2-5; maybe TRBD1 (6 bases). Germline lookup yields CDR1 MNHNY and CDR2 SVGAGI (reference sequence). The ends were cut back, 2 bases at V and 4 bases at J, with 8 bases in the middle. This CDR3 has 13 amino acids. In DNA, the CDR3 is TGTGCCAGCAGTTACCGAGGGGGAGAGACCCAGTACTTC. Its translation: CASSYRGGETQYF.

This clone came up once. The chain has TRBV7-6 and TRBJ2-1; TRBD1 agrees at 11 bases. J lost 4 bases, V lost 5 bases, and 7 bases had no gene match. Germline-derived CDR1 and CDR2 are SGHVS and FNYEAQ. CDR3 size: 16 residues. The CDR3 loop reads CASSRRTGGAYNEQFF. In DNA form, the CDR3 reads TGTGCCAGCAGCCGTCGGACAGGGGGCGCGTACAATGAGCAGTTCTTC.

This chain connects TRBV6-5 to TRBJ2-3; D gene unclear. V shed 8 bases and J shed 0 bases, with 15 bases lying between them. The germline V gene has CDR1 MNHEY and CDR2 SVGAGI. The CDR3 spans 15 residues. CDR3 sequence: CASPKNFLSTDTQYF. CDR3 bases: TGTGCCAGCCCAAAGAACTTCCTCAGCACAGATACGCAGTATTTT.

The J gene is TRBJ2-3, the V gene TRBV18, with TRBD1 matching over 9 bases. CDR1 and CDR2 from the germline V gene are KGHSH and LQKENI. The CDR3 is made up of 17 amino acids. V dropped 2 bases and J dropped 5; count of bases not matched to a gene: 11. The CDR3 loop reads CASSPKIQGAEKDTQYF. The CDR3 DNA reads TGTGCCAGCTCACCAAAAATACAGGGGGCAGAGAAAGATACGCAGTATTTT.

The chain joins TRBV28 to TRBJ1-5; D is uncertain. This CDR3 region has 11 residues. Per germline, CDR1 MDHEN and CDR2 SYDVKM. With 10 bases removed from V and 11 bases from J, the gap between germline ends came to 15 bases. The CDR3 sequence: CAIRARAAQHF. The CDR3 bases are TGTGCCATCCGGGCGAGGGCTGCCCAGCATTTT.

The chain links TRBV18 to TRBJ2-3; 7 nucleotides agree with TRBD1. In germline, CDR1 is KGHSH, CDR2 LQKENI. The CDR3 extends over 15 amino acids. Germline trimming cut 1 base from V and 6 bases from J; bases unmatched to any gene: 7. In nucleotides, the CDR3 is TGTGCCAGCTCACCACGGACAGGTGCCGTGGATACGCAGTATTTT. Protein: CASSPRTGAVDTQYF. Based on the CDR3 plus reference TRBV18 and TRBJ2-3, the full variable domain is NAGVMQNPRHLVRRRGQEARLRCSPMKGHSHVYWYRQLPEEGLKFMVYLQKENIIDESGMPKERFSAEFPKEGPSILRIQQVVRGDSAAYFCASSPRTGAVDTQYFGPGTRLTVL.

The chain carries TRBV19 and TRBJ2-1, with D maybe TRBD2 (5 bases). V dropped 6 bases and J dropped 1 base, with 19 bases sitting between them. The CDR3 covers 17 residues. Germline CDR1 is LNHDA and CDR2 is SQIVND (reference sequence). The CDR3 region has the DNA TGTGCCAGTAGCGTGGACCTTACATCGGGGTCCTACAATGAGCAGTTCTTC. Encoded protein: CASSVDLTSGSYNEQFF.

The V gene is TRBV30, the J gene TRBJ2-7; D not certain. The CDR3 contains 12 residues. The V and J ends lost 0 bases and 3 bases respectively, with 6 bases between them. The germline gives CDR1 GTSNPN, CDR2 SVGIG (reference sequence). As DNA, the CDR3 is TGTGCCTGGAGTGTGGCTGGCTACGAGCAGTACTTC. It codes for CAWSVAGYEQYF. Supplemented by reference TRBV30 and TRBJ2-7, the full variable domain reads SQTIHQWPATLVQPVGSPLSLECTVEGTSNPNLYWYRQAAGRGLQLLFYSVGIGQISSEVPQNLSASRPQDRQFILSSKKLLLSDSGFYLCAWSVAGYEQYFGPGTRLTVT.

This chain uses TRBV28 with TRBJ2-4; the D is unclear. Trimming removed 8 bases from V and 0 bases from J, with 11 bases in between. Per germline, CDR1 MDHEN and CDR2 SYDVKM. The CDR3 sequence is 14 residues long. The DNA of the CDR3 is TGTGCCAGCCAGAGGTTAGGAGCCAAAAACATTCAGTACTTC. This encodes CASQRLGAKNIQYF.

The chain carries TRBV5-1 and TRBJ1-2; D is ambiguous. From germline, CDR1 is SGHRS and CDR2 YFSETQ. The V gene lost 6 bases and the J gene lost 0 bases, with 12 bases spanning the gap. This CDR3 comprises 14 residues. Here the CDR3 DNA reads TGCGCCAGCACCGAAAGCCTACCTAACTATGGCTACACCTTC. Residues: CASTESLPNYGYTF.

The V call is TRBV25-1, the J call TRBJ1-2; 7 nucleotides agree with TRBD1. CDR1 is MGHDK and CDR2 is SYGVNS in the germline V gene. This CDR3 region has 15 residues. Unmatched junction bases numbered 10, after V lost 3 bases and J lost 6 bases. This CDR3 reads CASSDADRELNGYTF. CDR3 bases: TGTGCCAGCAGTGACGCCGACAGGGAGTTAAATGGCTACACCTTC.

This clone has only one observation. The V and J genes are TRBV28 and TRBJ2-5; 9 bases match TRBD1. Germline-derived CDR1 and CDR2 are MDHEN and SYDVKM. J gave up 2 bases and V 6 bases, and 10 bases lay outside the gene matches. The length of the CDR3 is 16 residues. Here the CDR3 DNA reads TGTGCCAGCAGCACCCAAAGGACAGGGGTTCAAGAGACCCAGTACTTC. It yields the protein CASSTQRTGVQETQYF.

This clone came up a few times. The chain couples TRBV18 to TRBJ2-7, with D perhaps TRBD1 (6 bases). In germline, CDR1 is KGHSH, CDR2 LQKENI. The V end was cut by 1 base, the J end by 0 bases, with 7 bases between. CDR3 length: 14 residues. Written as DNA, the CDR3 is TGTGCCAGCTCACCACGGGACAACTCCTACGAGCAGTACTTC. Its protein product is CASSPRDNSYEQYF.

Written as DNA, the CDR3 is TGTGCCAGCAGGGAACAGGGAGGGAATCAGCCCCAGCATTTT. It specifies CASREQGGNQPQHF. The J gene is TRBJ1-5, the V gene TRBV28; D might be TRBD1 (6 bases). The CDR3 runs to 14 residues. Germline V gives CDR1 MDHEN, CDR2 SYDVKM. Trimming took 6 bases from V and 4 from J, leaving 13 bases between them. The variable domain in full, with the rest retrieved from reference TRBV28 and TRBJ1-5, is DVKVTQSSRYLVKRTGEKVFLECVQDMDHENMFWYRQDPGLGLRLIYFSYDVKMKEKGDIPEGYSVSREKKERFSLILESASTNQTSMYLCASREQGGNQPQHFGDGTRLSIL.

CDR3 nucleotides: TGCGCCAGCAGACCTACAGGGGCAGCAACTAATGAAAAACTGTTTTTT. Translated: CASRPTGAATNEKLFF. V gene TRBV5-1 combines with J gene TRBJ1-4; 7 nucleotides line up with TRBD1. Germline assignment: CDR1 SGHRS and CDR2 YFSETQ. Trimming cost V 5 bases and J 0 bases; bases outside gene matches: 7. CDR3 size: 16 residues.

The gene calls are TRBV4-1 and TRBJ1-6; D call uncertain. Germline V gene sequence: CDR1 MGHRA, CDR2 YSYEKL. The CDR3 consists of 13 residues. Trimming left V 1 base short and J 8 bases short, with 6 bases between. The CDR3 coding sequence is TGCGCCAGCAGCCAAGTTAGCGATTCACCCCTCCACTTT. Encoded protein: CASSQVSDSPLHF.

The chain recombines TRBV10-1 with TRBJ1-1; D possibly corresponds to TRBD1 (5 bases). V was shortened by 0 bases and J by 2 bases, with 19 bases between the two germline ends. The CDR3 sequence is 18 residues long. CDR1 and CDR2 from the germline V gene are WNHNN and SYGVQD (reference sequence). The CDR3 DNA is TGCGCCAGCAGTGAGTCGATTGGAGGGATGGGACTCAACACTGAAGCTTTCTTT. Translated, it gives CASSESIGGMGLNTEAFF.

The rearrangement joins TRBV28 to TRBJ1-1, with 7 bases that match TRBD1. Trimming took 6 bases from V and 1 from J; bases not matched to a gene: 5. The CDR3 has 14 amino acids. Per germline, CDR1 MDHEN and CDR2 SYDVKM. The DNA of the CDR3 is TGTGCCAGCAGGGCCGGGACAGCGAACACTGAAGCTTTCTTT. Translated, it gives CASRAGTANTEAFF.

V gene TRBV6-5 combines with J gene TRBJ1-6; 10 nucleotides agree with TRBD1. Germline V gives CDR1 MNHEY, CDR2 SVGAGI. Losses at the gene ends were 8 bases for V and 7 bases for J; bases not matched to a gene: 2. The CDR3 extends over 13 amino acids. For the CDR3, the DNA is TGTGCCAGCCAGGACAGGGGGAATTCACCCCTCCACTTT. Translating gives CASQDRGNSPLHF.

The chain joins TRBV18 to TRBJ1-1; possibly TRBD1 for D (6 bases). Trimming shortened V by 6 bases and J by 1 base, and 18 bases separated the two germline ends. The CDR3 consists of 16 residues. Germline CDR1 reads KGHSH; CDR2 reads LQKENI. The DNA for the CDR3 is TGTGCCAGCTCCCCTATATCAGGGGTCTCGAACACTGAAGCTTTCTTT. Its translation: CASSPISGVSNTEAFF.

Concerning this clone itself: Other DNA sequences of this sample code for an identical CDR3. V gene TRBV6-5 combines with J gene TRBJ1-3, with 8 bases that match TRBD1. This CDR3 is built from 13 residues. Trimming cost V 6 bases and J 4 bases; bases outside gene matches: 2. From germline, CDR1 is MNHEY and CDR2 SVGAGI. The CDR3 nucleotides read TGTGCCAGCAGCAGGGGGCGGGGAAACACCATATATTTT. Amino acid sequence: CASSRGRGNTIYF.

The chain couples TRBV28 to TRBJ1-2; D is unclear. The germline V gene has CDR1 MDHEN and CDR2 SYDVKM. This CDR3 is built from 12 residues. V was shortened by 4 bases and J by 4 bases, with 7 bases between the two germline ends. The CDR3: CASSSSVYGYTF. The DNA of the CDR3 is TGTGCCAGCAGTTCCAGTGTCTATGGCTACACCTTC.